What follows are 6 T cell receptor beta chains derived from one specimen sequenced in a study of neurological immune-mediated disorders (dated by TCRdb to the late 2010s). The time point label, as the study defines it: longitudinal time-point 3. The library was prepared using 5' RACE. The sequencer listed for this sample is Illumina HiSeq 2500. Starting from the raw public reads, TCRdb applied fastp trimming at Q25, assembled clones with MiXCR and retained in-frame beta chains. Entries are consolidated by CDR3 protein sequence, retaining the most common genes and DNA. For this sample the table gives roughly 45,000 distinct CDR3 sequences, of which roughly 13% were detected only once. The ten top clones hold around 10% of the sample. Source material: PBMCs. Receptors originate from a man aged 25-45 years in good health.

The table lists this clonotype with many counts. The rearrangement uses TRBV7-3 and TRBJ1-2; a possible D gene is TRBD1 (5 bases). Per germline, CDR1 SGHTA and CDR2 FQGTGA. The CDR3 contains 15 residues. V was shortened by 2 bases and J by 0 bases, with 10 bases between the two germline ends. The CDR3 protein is CASSLGVGPNYGYTF. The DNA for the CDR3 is TGTGCCAGCAGCTTAGGGGTGGGACCTAACTATGGCTACACCTTC.

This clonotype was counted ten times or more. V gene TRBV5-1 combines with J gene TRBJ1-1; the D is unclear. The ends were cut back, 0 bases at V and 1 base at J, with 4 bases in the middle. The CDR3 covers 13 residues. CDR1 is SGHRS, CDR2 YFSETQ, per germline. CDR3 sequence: CASSLAENTEAFF. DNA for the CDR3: TGCGCCAGCAGCTTGGCCGAGAACACTGAAGCTTTCTTT. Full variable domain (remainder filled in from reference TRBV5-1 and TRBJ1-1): KAGVTQTPRYLIKTRGQQVTLSCSPISGHRSVSWYQQTPGQGLQFLFEYFSETQRNKGNFPGRFSGRQFSNSRSEMNVSTLELGDSALYLCASSLAENTEAFFGQGTRLTVV.

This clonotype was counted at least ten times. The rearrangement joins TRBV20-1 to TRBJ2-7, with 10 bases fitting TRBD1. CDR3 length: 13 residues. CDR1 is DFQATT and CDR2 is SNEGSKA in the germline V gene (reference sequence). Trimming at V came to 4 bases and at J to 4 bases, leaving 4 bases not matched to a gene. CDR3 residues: CSANRDRGYEQYF. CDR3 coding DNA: TGCAGTGCTAACCGGGACAGGGGATACGAGCAGTACTTC.

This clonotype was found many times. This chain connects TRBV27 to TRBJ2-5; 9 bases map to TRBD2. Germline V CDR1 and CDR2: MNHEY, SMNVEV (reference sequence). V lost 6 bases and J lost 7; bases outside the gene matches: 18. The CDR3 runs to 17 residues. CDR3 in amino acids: CASSPGLAGTSLGTQYF. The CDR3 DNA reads TGTGCCAGCAGCCCCGGCCTAGCGGGAACCTCACTGGGGACCCAGTACTTC.

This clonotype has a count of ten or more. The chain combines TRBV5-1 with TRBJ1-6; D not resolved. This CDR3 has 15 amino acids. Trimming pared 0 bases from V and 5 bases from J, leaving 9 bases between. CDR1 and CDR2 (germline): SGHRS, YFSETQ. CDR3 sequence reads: CASSLAPGDNSPLHF. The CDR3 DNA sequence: TGCGCCAGCAGCTTGGCCCCAGGCGATAATTCACCCCTCCACTTT.

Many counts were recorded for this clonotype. The CDR3 spells CASSSQGSYEQYF. The CDR3, as DNA: TGCGCCAGCAGCTCCCAAGGCTCCTACGAGCAGTACTTC. The chain carries TRBV5-1 and TRBJ2-7, with D unresolved. CDR3 length equals 13 residues. Trimming left V 3 bases short and J 0 bases short, with 7 bases between. The V gene's germline CDR1 is SGHRS and CDR2 YFSETQ.